What follows are 4 T cell receptor beta chains derived from one specimen sequenced in a study of T cells after yellow fever vaccination (dated by TCRdb to the late 2010s). The sample's treatment or condition, from its label and the paper: live attenuated yellow fever vaccine strain. The library was generated by 5' RACE. Sequencer: Illumina NovaSeq 6000. In-frame beta chains were kept once TCRdb had trimmed the public reads at Q25 with fastp and called clones with MiXCR. Rows merge per CDR3 protein into single entries with the most common DNA and genes. The sample table records some 290,000 distinct CDR3 sequences; about 10% of these occur just once. Of the sample, about 3.3% is held by the ten largest clones. Sequenced here: CD4+ T cells sorted from PBMCs, sampled 45 days after the yellow fever booster vaccination. Receptor source: a man aged 18 to 29 who received the YFV17D yellow fever vaccine.

Ten or more counts support this clonotype. The chain carries TRBV7-6 and TRBJ2-2; D possibly corresponds to TRBD1 (6 bases). Trimming stripped 3 bases from V and 4 bases from J, with 15 bases between. Germline values: CDR1 SGHVS, CDR2 FNYEAQ. The CDR3 length is 16 residues. CDR3 in amino acids: CASSLARGPFTGELFF. The CDR3 nucleotides read TGTGCCAGCAGCTTGGCCAGGGGTCCGTTCACCGGGGAGCTGTTTTTT.

The table lists this clonotype with many counts. V is TRBV5-1 and J is TRBJ2-5; D assignment may be TRBD1 or TRBD2 (6 bases each). Germline CDR1 and CDR2: SGHRS and YFSETQ. This CDR3 is 15 amino acids long. Trimming shortened V by 0 bases and J by 2 bases, and 11 bases separated the two germline ends. The CDR3 is CASSLGGGNQETQYF. The CDR3 DNA follows: TGCGCCAGCAGCTTGGGAGGGGGGAATCAAGAGACCCAGTACTTC.

This clonotype was counted a few times. The J gene is TRBJ1-3, the V gene TRBV10-2; D not certain. CDR1 WSHSY and CDR2 SAAADI come from the germline V gene. V was pared by 0 bases and J by 4 bases, with 7 bases between. The CDR3 is made up of 14 amino acids. CDR3 in amino acids: CASSESNVGNTIYF. The CDR3 DNA reads as TGCGCCAGCAGTGAGTCGAACGTCGGAAACACCATATATTTT.

This clonotype came up a few times. V gene TRBV5-1 combines with J gene TRBJ2-7; unclear D gene. With 4 bases removed from V and 5 bases from J, the gap between germline ends came to 16 bases. CDR1 SGHRS and CDR2 YFSETQ come from the germline V gene. CDR3 length equals 14 residues. The CDR3 spells CASSEGPGGHEQYF. The DNA of the CDR3 is TGCGCCAGCAGCGAAGGGCCAGGCGGCCACGAGCAGTACTTC.